This paragraph covers one T cell receptor beta chain sequence. This sample stems from a study of blood T cells in healthy people across ages. Sample-barcoded 5' priming and a J-beta primer mix drove a second PCR of roughly 6 to 12 cycles. TCRdb redid the calling of the 5' RACE reads with MiXCR, one entry per CDR3 protein. The sample consists of some 1.7 million distinct CDR3 sequences, 28% of them appearing once. Extraction of total RNA produced a minimum of 5.5 micrograms from each sample. The CDR3 is 15 amino acids. Per the germline V gene, CDR1 is MNHNY and CDR2 is SVGAGI (reference sequence). The trim removed 6 bases at V and 5 bases at J, leaving 8 bases unmatched.

The sequenced sample consisted of blood. The receptor was derived from a young woman in good health. The J gene is TRBJ2-5, the V gene TRBV6-6; TRBD1 matches 11 bases. The CDR3 sequence: CASRSRTGGEETQYF. The CDR3 nucleotides are TGTGCCAGCAGATCCCGGACAGGGGGCGAGGAGACCCAGTACTTC.